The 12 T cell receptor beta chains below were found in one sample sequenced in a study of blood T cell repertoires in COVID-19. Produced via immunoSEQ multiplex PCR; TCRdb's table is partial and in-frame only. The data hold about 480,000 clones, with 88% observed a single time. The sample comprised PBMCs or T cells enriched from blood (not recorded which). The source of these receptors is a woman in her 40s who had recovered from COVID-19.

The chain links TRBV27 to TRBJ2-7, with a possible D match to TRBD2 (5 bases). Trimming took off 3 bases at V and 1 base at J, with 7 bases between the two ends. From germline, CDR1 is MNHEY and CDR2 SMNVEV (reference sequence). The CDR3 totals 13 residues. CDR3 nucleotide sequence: TGTGCCAGCAGTTTCAAGCGGTCCTACGAGCAGTACTTC. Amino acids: CASSFKRSYEQYF.

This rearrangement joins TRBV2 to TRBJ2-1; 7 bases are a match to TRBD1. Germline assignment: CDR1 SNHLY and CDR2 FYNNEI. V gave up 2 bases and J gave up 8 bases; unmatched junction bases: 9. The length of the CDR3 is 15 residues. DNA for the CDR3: TGTGCCAGCAGTGAACAGGGGCAGGGGGTGGATGAGCAGTTCTTC. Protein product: CASSEQGQGVDEQFF.

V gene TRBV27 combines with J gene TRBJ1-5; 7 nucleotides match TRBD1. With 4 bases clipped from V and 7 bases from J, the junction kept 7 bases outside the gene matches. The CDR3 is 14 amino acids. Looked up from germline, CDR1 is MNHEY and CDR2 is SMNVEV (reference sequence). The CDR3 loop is CASSSTGSRQPQHF. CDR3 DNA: TGTGCCAGCAGTTCGACAGGGAGTCGGCAGCCCCAGCATTTT.

The CDR3 DNA reads as TGTGCCAGCAGTTCACTCCGGGACAGGGGGCTTACTGAAGCTTTCTTT. It codes for CASSSLRDRGLTEAFF. The chain combines TRBV2 with TRBJ1-1; TRBD1 matches 12 bases. This CDR3 has 16 amino acids. V lost 5 bases, J lost 5 bases, and 9 bases stayed unmatched. In germline, CDR1 is SNHLY, CDR2 FYNNEI.

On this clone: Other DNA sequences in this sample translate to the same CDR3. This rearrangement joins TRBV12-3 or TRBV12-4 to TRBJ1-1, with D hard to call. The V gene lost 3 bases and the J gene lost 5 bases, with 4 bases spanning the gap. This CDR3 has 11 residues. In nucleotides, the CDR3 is TGTGCCAGCAGTTTCAGTACTGAAGCTTTCTTT. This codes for CASSFSTEAFF.

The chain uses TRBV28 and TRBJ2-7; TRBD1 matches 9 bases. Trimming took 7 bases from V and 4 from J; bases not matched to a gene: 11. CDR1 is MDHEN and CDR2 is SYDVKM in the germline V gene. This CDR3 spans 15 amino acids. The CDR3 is CASTEPGQGKYEQYF. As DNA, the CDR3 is TGTGCCAGCACTGAACCGGGACAGGGCAAATACGAGCAGTACTTC. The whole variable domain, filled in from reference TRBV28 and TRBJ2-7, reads DVKVTQSSRYLVKRTGEKVFLECVQDMDHENMFWYRQDPGLGLRLIYFSYDVKMKEKGDIPEGYSVSREKKERFSLILESASTNQTSMYLCASTEPGQGKYEQYFGPGTRLTVT.

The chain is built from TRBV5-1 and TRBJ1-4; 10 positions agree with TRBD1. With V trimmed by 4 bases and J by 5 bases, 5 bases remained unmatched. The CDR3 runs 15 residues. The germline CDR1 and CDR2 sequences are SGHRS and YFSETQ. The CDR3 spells CASSRDRGPNEKLFF. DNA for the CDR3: TGCGCCAGCAGCCGGGACAGGGGTCCCAATGAAAAACTGTTTTTT.

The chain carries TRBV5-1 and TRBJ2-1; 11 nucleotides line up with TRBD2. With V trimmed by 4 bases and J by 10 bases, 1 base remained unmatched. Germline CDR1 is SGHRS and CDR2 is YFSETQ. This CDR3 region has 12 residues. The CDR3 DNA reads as TGCGCCAGCAGCGCTAGCGGGAGGGAGCAGTTCTTC. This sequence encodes CASSASGREQFF.

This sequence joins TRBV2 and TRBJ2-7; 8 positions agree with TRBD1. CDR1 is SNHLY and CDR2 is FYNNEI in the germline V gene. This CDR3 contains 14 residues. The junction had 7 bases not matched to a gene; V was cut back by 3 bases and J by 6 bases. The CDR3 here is CASSDDRGRAEQYF. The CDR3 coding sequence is TGTGCCAGCAGTGACGACAGGGGCAGGGCCGAGCAGTACTTC.

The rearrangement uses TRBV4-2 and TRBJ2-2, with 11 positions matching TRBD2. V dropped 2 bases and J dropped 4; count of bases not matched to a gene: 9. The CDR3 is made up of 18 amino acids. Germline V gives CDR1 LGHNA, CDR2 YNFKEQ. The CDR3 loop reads CASSQLAGGVGPTGELFF. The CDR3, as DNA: TGTGCCAGCAGCCAACTAGCGGGAGGAGTCGGGCCCACCGGGGAGCTGTTTTTT.

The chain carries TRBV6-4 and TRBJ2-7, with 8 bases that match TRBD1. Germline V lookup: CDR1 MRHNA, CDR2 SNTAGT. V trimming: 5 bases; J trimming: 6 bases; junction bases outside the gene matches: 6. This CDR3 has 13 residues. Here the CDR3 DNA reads TGTGCCAGCAGTTACGACAGGGGTACCGAGCAGTACTTC. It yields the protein CASSYDRGTEQYF.

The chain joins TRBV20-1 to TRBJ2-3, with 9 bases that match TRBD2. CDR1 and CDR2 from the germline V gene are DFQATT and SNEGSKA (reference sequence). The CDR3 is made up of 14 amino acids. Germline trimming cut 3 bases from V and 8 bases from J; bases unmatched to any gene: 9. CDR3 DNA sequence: TGCAGTGCTAGTCGGTTAGCGGGAGAGTCTACGCAGTATTTT. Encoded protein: CSASRLAGESTQYF.